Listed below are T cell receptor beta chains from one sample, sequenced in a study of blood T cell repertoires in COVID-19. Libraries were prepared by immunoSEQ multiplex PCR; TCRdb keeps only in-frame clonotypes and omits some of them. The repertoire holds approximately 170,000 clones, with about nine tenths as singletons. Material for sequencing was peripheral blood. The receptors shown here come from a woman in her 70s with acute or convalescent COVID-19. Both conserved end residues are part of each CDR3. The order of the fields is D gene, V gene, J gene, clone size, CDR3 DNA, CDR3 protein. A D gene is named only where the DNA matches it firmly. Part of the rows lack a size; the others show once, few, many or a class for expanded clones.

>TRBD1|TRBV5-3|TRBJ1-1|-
TGTGCCAGAAGCTTGGGAGGGAAGGGACAGGGGGCGATCCGCCAAGCTTTCTTT
CARSLGGKGQGAIRQAFF
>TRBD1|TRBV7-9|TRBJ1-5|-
TGTGCCACCGGGACAGGGAGTCAGCCCCAGCATTTT
CATGTGSQPQHF
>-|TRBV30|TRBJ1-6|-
TGTGCCTGGAGTGTACAGGATAGTTCACCCCTCCACTTT
CAWSVQDSSPLHF
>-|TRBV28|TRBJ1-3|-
-
CASSSSTGHSGNTIYF
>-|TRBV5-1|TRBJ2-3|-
TGCGCCAGCAGCTCTATAAATACAGGGAGCACAGATACGCAGTATTTT
CASSSINTGSTDTQYF
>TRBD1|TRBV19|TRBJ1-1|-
TGTGCCAGTAGTTCAGGGGGCAGCATGAACACTGAAGCTTTCTTT
CASSSGGSMNTEAFF
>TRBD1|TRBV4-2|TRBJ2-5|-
TGTGCCAGCAGCCAAGAAGGGGACAGGGAAGAGACCCAGTACTTC
CASSQEGDREETQYF
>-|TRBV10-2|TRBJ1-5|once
TGCGCCAGCAGTGAGCCGATGTCGGGTCAGCCCCAGCATTTT
CASSEPMSGQPQHF
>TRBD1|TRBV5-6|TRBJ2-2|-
TGTGCCAGCAGCTTGAGGGCCGGGACAGGGGTCACCGGGGAGCTGTTTTTT
CASSLRAGTGVTGELFF
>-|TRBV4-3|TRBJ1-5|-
TGCGCCAGCAGCCAAGTACGGTTTTATCAGCCCCAGCATTTT
CASSQVRFYQPQHF
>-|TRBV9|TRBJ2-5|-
TGTGCCAGCAGCGTAGCCGGGGTAGGACTAACGGAGACCCAGTACTTC
CASSVAGVGLTETQYF
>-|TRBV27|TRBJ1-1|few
TGTGCCAGCAGTTCCTCCACAGGGAACACTGAAGCTTTCTTT
CASSSSTGNTEAFF
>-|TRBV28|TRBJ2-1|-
TGTGCCAGCACCTCGGGGAGGAACACTGAGCAGTTCTTC
CASTSGRNTEQFF
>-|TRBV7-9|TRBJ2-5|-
TGTGCCAGCAGCTCCCTGTCAGAGACCCAGTACTTC
CASSSLSETQYF
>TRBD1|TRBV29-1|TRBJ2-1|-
TGCAGCGTTGAAAGGGACAGGGGACAGGAGCAGTTCTTC
CSVERDRGQEQFF
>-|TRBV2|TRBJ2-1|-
TGTGCCAGCAGTGACAGGGGAAGCTCCTACAATGAGCAGTTCTTC
CASSDRGSSYNEQFF
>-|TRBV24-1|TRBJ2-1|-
TGTGCCACCAGTGATCCTATATTCAATGAGCAGTTCTTC
CATSDPIFNEQFF
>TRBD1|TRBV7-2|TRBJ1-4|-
TGTGCCAGCAGCCCGGACAGGGGGCGAGTACTGTTTTTT
CASSPDRGRVLFF
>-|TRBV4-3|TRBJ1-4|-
TGCGCCAGCAGCCAAGATCTGACAGACAATGAAAAACTGTTTTTT
CASSQDLTDNEKLFF
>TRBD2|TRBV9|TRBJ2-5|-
TGTGCCAGCAGCGTAGGGGTTCGGGGGGGACAAGAGACCCAGTACTTC
CASSVGVRGGQETQYF
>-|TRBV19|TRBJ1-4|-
TGTGCCAGTAGTATTCGACGGGGGGCAAATGAAAAACTGTTTTTT
CASSIRRGANEKLFF
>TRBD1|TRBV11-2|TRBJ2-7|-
TGTGCCAGCAGCTTAGTTGGCTCCGGGACAGGGTCCTACGAGCAGTACTTC
CASSLVGSGTGSYEQYF
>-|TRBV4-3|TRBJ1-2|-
TGCGCCAGCAGCCAGGAACGAAGTAGAGGAGATGGCTACACCTTC
CASSQERSRGDGYTF
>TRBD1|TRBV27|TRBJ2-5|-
TGTGCCAGCACCCTGCAACAGGACAGGGAACGACAAGAGACCCAGTACTTC
CASTLQQDRERQETQYF
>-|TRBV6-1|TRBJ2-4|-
TGTGCCAGCAGTGAACGAAGGGGGTTAGCCAAAAACATTCAGTACTTC
CASSERRGLAKNIQYF
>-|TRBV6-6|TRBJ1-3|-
TGTGCCAGCAGGGAGGCCGGATCCTCTGGAAACACCATATATTTT
CASREAGSSGNTIYF
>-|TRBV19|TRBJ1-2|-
TGTGCCAGTAGTTTTGACAGAGCCTACACCTTC
CASSFDRAYTF
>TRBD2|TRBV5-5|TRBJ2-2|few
TGTGCCAGCAGCACCAGACTAGCCCAAAATCGCGACACCGGGGAGCTGTTTTTT
CASSTRLAQNRDTGELFF
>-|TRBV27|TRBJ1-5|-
TGTGCCAGCAGTACTACAGGGTCGAGCCATCAGCCCCAGCATTTT
CASSTTGSSHQPQHF
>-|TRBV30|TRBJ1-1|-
TGTGCCTGGAGTGGGCGAACAGGGTTCCCTGAAGCTTTCTTT
CAWSGRTGFPEAFF
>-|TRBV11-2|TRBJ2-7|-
TGTGCCAGCAGCTTAGGTCCCCCTCGATCCGGTTACGAGCAGTACTTC
CASSLGPPRSGYEQYF